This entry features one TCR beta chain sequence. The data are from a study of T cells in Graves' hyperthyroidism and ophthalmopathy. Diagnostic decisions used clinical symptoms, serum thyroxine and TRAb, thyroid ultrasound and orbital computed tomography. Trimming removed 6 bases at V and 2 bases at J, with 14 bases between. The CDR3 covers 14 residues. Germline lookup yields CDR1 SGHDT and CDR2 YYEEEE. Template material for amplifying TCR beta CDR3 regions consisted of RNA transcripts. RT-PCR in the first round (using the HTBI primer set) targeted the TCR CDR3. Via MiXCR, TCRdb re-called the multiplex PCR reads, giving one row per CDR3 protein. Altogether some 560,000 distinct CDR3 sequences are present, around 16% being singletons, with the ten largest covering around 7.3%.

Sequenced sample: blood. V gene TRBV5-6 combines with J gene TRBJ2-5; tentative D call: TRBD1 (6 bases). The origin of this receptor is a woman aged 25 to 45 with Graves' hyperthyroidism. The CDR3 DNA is TGTGCCAGCAACCTAGGACAGATTCAAGAGACCCAGTACTTC. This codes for CASNLGQIQETQYF.